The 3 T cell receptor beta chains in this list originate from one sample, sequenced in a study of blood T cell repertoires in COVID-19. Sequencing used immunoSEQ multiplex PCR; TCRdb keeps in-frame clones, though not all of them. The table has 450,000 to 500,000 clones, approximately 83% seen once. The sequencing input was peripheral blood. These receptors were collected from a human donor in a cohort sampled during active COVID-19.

The CDR3 is CASSPTRGTGELFF. Written as DNA, the CDR3 is TGTGCCAGCAGCCCGACTAGGGGCACCGGGGAGCTGTTTTTT. The chain is built from TRBV6-5 and TRBJ2-2; tentatively, D is TRBD2 (6 bases). Germline CDR1 is MNHEY and CDR2 is SVGAGI. This CDR3 comprises 14 residues. V lost 6 bases to trimming and J lost 4 bases, with 12 bases between them.

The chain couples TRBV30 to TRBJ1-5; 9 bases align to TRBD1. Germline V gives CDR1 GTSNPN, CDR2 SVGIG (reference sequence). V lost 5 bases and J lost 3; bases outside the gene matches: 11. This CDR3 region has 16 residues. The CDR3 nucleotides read TGTGCCTGGGCTTACCGGGACAGGGTGATCAATCAGCCCCAGCATTTT. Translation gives CAWAYRDRVINQPQHF.

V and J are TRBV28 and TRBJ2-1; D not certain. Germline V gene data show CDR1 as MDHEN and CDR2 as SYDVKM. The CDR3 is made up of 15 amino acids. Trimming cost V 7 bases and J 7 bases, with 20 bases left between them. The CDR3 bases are TGTGCCAGCACCCCCCACCCTCCAATGAGGAATGAGCAGTTCTTC. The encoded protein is CASTPHPPMRNEQFF.